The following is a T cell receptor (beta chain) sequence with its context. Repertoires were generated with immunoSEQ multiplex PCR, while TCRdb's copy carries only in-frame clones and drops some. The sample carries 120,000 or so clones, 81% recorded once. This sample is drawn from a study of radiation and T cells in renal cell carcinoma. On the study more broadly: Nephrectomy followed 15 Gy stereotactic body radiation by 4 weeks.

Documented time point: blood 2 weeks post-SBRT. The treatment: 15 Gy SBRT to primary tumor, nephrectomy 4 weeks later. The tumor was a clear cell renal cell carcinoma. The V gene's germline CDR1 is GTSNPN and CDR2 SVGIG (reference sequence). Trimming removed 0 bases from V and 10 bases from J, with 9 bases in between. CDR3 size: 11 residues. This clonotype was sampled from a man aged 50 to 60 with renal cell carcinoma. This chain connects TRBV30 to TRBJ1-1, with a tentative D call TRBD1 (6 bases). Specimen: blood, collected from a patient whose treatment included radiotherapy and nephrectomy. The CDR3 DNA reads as TGTGCCTGGAGTGTAGGGGGGGTAGCTTTCTTT. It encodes CAWSVGGVAFF.